The rows below give T cell receptor beta chains drawn from one sample of a study of identical twins. TCRdb independently ran MiXCR on the 5' RACE reads; one entry per CDR3 protein. The sample lists more than 600,000 distinct CDR3 sequences, roughly 18% seen once, with 10% to 15% in the top ten. These data were also filed under a second study, of T cells expressing NK-cell markers.

Sequenced: PBMCs. Every receptor here comes from a woman under 30 in good health. CDR3s include the opening cysteine and the closing phenylalanine or tryptophan. Fields, in order: J gene, D gene, V gene, clone size, CDR3 DNA, CDR3 protein. The D gene is left open where the match is weak. Clone size is stated in some rows and not others, as once, few, many or a class when expanded.

TRBJ2-1 | TRBD2 | TRBV20-1 | few | TGCAGTGCCTCCCGGACTAGCGGGAGGAGGGGGATATACAATGAGCAGTTCTTC | CSASRTSGRRGIYNEQFF
TRBJ2-3 | NA | TRBV5-1 | once | TGCGCCAGCAGCTTGAGGAGGAGAGATACGCAGTATTTT | CASSLRRRDTQYF
TRBJ2-7 | NA | TRBV5-5 | NA | TGTGCCAGCAGCTCACTTAGCGGACCCTACGAGCAGTACTTC | CASSSLSGPYEQYF
TRBJ2-3 | TRBD1 | TRBV5-6 | NA | TGTGCCAGCAGCCATGGACAGGGGATCACAGATACGCAGTATTTT | CASSHGQGITDTQYF
TRBJ2-7 | NA | TRBV5-1 | many | TGCGCCAGCAGCTTGAGCAGAGCCTACGAGCAGTACTTC | CASSLSRAYEQYF
TRBJ1-5 | NA | TRBV24-1 | NA | TGTGCCTCGACACCCGTACAGGGTAGCAATCAGCCCCAGCATTTT | CASTPVQGSNQPQHF
TRBJ2-7 | NA | TRBV12-3/TRBV12-4 | many | TGTGCCAGCAGTCTACTCAGAAGGTCCTACGAGCAGTACTTC | CASSLLRRSYEQYF
TRBJ2-2 | NA | TRBV7-6 | NA | TGTGCCAGCAGCCTACAGCGGGACATTCGTGGGACCGGGGAGCTGTTTTTT | CASSLQRDIRGTGELFF
TRBJ2-7 | TRBD2 | TRBV3-1 | few | TGTGCCAGCAGCCAAGGTCGGACTAGCGGCTACGAGCAGTACTTC | CASSQGRTSGYEQYF
TRBJ2-2 | NA | TRBV4-3 | NA | TGCGCCAGCAGCCAAGTTAGCACCGGGGAGCTGTTTTTT | CASSQVSTGELFF
TRBJ1-2 | TRBD1 | TRBV9 | few | TGTGCCAGCAGCGAACGGGACAGGGGACCCTATGGCTACACCTTC | CASSERDRGPYGYTF
TRBJ2-2 | NA | TRBV4-2 | few | TGTGCCAGCAGCCAAGACACTAGCTTCTTCGGGGAGCTGTTTTTT | CASSQDTSFFGELFF
TRBJ2-1 | TRBD1 | TRBV7-9 | few | TGTGCCAGCCAGGACAGGGTCAATGAGCAGTTCTTC | CASQDRVNEQFF
TRBJ2-7 | TRBD1 | TRBV2 | NA | TGTGCCAGCAGCACCAAGCGGACAGGCTTTGACTTATACGAGCAGTACTTC | CASSTKRTGFDLYEQYF
TRBJ2-4 | NA | TRBV7-9 | many | TGTGCCAGCAGCTTAGCGGTCCTAGCAAGGGACATTCAGTACTTC | CASSLAVLARDIQYF
TRBJ2-7 | NA | TRBV15 | NA | TGTGCCACCAGCAGTCTAACAGGGAGGTACGAGCAGTACTTC | CATSSLTGRYEQYF
TRBJ2-7 | NA | TRBV15 | once | TGTGCCACCAGCAGAGATCATAAACAGGGTTCCGAGCAGTACTTC | CATSRDHKQGSEQYF
TRBJ2-7 | NA | TRBV6-8 | few | TGTGCCAGCAGTTACTCGAAAGGGCACTCCTACGAGCAGTACTTC | CASSYSKGHSYEQYF
TRBJ2-3 | TRBD1 | TRBV12-3/TRBV12-4 | many | TGTGCCAGCAGGCCGACAGGGTCAGATACGCAGTATTTT | CASRPTGSDTQYF
TRBJ1-1 | TRBD1 | TRBV7-9 | NA | TGTGCCAGCAGCTCTCGACAGGGGGCCAACACTGAAGCTTTCTTT | CASSSRQGANTEAFF
TRBJ1-2 | TRBD1 | TRBV6-6 | few | TGTGCCAGCAGACCGGGACAGGGGGCTGCCGCCTTC | CASRPGQGAAAF